The following is a TCR beta chain sequence with its context. The antigen is unknown. This specimen belongs to a study of vaccination and CD4 T cells after COVID-19. Findings and caveats of the study: The cohort comprised relatively few convalescent patients, and no early post-infection timepoints were analyzed. In convalescent patients, 304 of 307 vaccine-specific clones were spike mono-reactive.

Sample treatment: approximately nine-day PBMC culture with coronavirus spike peptide pools or control peptides (ViraFEST assay). Oncomine TCR Beta short-read sequencing was applied to DNA from cultured CD4+ T cells. TCRdb processed the PCR reads anew with MiXCR; each CDR3 protein has one entry. This sample has 9,000 to 15,000 distinct CDR3 sequences, with around 58% found just once. The germline gives CDR1 SGHRS, CDR2 YFSETQ. The J segment lost 4 bases and the V segment lost 4 bases, leaving 9 bases of the junction unmatched. This CDR3 is 16 amino acids long. The chain carries TRBV5-1 and TRBJ2-3; 10 nucleotides align to TRBD2. The sequencing input was CD4+ T cells from blood, cultured in vitro. The clonotype was recovered from a human donor who had recovered from COVID-19. The CDR3 loop is CASSPKVAGGSDTQYF. The CDR3 DNA follows: TGCGCCAGCAGCCCGAAAGTAGCGGGAGGCTCAGATACGCAGTATTTT.